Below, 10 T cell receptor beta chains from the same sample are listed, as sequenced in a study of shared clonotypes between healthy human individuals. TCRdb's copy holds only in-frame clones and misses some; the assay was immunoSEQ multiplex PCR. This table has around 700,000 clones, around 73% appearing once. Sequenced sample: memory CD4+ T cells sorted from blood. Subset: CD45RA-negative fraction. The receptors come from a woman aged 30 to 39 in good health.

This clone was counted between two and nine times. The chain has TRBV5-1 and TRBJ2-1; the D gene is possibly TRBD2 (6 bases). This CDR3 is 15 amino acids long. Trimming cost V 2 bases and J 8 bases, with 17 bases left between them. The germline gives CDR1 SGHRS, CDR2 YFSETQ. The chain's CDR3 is CASSFRARRGDEQFF. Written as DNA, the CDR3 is TGCGCCAGCAGCTTCCGGGCCCGGAGGGGCGATGAGCAGTTCTTC.

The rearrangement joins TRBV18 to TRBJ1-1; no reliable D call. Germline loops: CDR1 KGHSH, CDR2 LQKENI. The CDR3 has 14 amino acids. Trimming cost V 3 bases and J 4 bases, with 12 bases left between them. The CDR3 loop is CASSPSTEGTEAFF. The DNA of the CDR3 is TGTGCCAGCTCACCCTCAACGGAAGGCACTGAAGCTTTCTTT.

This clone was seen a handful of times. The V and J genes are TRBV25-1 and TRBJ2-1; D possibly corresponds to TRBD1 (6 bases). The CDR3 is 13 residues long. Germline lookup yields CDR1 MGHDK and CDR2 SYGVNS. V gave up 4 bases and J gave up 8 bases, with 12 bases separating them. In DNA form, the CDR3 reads TGTGCCAGCAGTGGCCTGGGACACCATGAGCAGTTCTTC. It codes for CASSGLGHHEQFF.

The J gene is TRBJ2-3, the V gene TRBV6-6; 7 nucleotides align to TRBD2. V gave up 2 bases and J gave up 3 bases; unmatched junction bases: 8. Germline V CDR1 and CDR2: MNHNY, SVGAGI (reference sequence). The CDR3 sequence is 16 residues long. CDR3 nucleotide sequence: TGTGCCAGCAGTTACCCGAGGGAGGGGATAACAGATACGCAGTATTTT. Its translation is CASSYPREGITDTQYF.

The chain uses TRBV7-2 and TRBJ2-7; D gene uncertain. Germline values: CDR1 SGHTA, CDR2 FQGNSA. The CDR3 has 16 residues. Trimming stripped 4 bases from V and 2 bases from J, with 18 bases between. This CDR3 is CASSSALRKPTYEQYF. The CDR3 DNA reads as TGTGCCAGCAGCTCGGCCTTGCGGAAGCCCACCTACGAGCAGTACTTC.

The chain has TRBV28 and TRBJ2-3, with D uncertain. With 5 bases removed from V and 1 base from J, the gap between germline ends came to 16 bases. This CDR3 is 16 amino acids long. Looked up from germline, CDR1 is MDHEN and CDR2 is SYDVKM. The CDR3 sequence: CASSPPRPGGTDTQYF. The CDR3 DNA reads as TGTGCCAGCAGTCCCCCCCGACCGGGTGGCACAGATACGCAGTATTTT.

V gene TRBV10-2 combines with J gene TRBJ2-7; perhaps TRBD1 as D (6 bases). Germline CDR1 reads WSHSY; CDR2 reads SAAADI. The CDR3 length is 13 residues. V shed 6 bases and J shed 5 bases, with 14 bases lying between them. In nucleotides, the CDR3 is TGCGCCAGCAGCACAGGGATCCCAAACGAGCAGTACTTC. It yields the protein CASSTGIPNEQYF.

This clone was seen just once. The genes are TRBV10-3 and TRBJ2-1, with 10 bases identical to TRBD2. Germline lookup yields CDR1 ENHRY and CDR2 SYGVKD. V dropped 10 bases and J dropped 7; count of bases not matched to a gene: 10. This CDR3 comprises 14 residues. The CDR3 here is CATSLAGTGNEQFF. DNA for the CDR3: TGTGCCACGTCACTAGCGGGAACAGGGAATGAGCAGTTCTTC.

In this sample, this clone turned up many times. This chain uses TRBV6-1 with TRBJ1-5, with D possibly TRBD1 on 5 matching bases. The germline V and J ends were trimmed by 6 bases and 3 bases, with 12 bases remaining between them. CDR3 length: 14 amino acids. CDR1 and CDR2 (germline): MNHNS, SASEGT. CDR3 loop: CASRVRGDNQPQHF. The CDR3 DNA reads TGTGCCAGCAGGGTCAGAGGGGACAATCAGCCCCAGCATTTT.

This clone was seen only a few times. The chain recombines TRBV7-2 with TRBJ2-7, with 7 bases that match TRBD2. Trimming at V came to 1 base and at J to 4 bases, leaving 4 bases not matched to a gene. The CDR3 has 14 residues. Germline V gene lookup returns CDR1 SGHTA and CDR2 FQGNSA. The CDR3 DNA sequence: TGTGCCAGCAGCTTAGAGCCGGGGGGATACGAGCAGTACTTC. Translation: CASSLEPGGYEQYF.